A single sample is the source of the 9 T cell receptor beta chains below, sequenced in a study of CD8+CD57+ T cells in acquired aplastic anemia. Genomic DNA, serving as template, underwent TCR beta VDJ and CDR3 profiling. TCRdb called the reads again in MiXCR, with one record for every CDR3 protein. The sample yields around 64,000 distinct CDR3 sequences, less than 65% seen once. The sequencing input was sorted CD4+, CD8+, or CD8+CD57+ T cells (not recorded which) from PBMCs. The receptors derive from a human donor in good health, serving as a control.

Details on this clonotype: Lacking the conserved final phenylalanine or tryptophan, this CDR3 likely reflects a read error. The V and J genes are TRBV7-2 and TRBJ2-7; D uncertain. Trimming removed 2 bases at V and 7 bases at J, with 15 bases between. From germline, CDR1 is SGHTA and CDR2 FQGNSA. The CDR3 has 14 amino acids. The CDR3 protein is CASSLTGTYNEQYL. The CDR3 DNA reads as TGTGCCAGCAGCTTAACGGGCACCTACAATGAGCAGTACCTC.

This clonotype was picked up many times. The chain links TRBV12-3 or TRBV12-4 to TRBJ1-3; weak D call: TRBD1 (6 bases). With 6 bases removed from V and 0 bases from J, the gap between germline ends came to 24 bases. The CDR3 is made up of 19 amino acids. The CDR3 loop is CASRTEQGTYRSSGNTIYF. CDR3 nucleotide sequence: TGTGCCAGCAGGACCGAACAGGGAACGTACAGAAGCTCTGGAAACACCATATATTTT.

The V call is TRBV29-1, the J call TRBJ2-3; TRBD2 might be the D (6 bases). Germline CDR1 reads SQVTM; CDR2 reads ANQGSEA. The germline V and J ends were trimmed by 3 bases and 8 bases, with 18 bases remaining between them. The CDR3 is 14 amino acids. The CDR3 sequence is CSVESLARPFTQYF. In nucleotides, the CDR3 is TGCAGCGTTGAGTCCCTAGCGCGCCCGTTTACGCAGTATTTT.

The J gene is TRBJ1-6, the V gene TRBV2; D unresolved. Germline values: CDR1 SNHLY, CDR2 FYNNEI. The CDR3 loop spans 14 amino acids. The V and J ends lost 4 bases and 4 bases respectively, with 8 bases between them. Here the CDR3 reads CASSALQYNSPLHF. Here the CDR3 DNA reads TGTGCCAGCAGTGCGCTACAGTATAATTCACCCCTCCACTTT. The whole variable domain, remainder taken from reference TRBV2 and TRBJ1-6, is EPEVTQTPSHQVTQMGQEVILRCVPISNHLYFYWYRQILGQKVEFLVSFYNNEISEKSEIFDDQFSVERPDGSNFTLKIRSTKLEDSAMYFCASSALQYNSPLHFGNGTRLTVT.

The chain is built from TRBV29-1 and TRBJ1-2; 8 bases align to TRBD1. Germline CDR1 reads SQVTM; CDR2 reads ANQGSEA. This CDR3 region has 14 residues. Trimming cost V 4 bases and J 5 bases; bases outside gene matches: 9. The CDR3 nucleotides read TGCAGCGTTGGAACCCAGGGGGCGGGGTATGGCTACACCTTC. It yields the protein CSVGTQGAGYGYTF.

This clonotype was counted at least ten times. CDR3 sequence: CASSLDSYSNQPQHF. The CDR3 DNA is TGTGCCAGCAGCCTGGACAGCTATAGCAATCAGCCCCAGCATTTT. The V call is TRBV5-8, the J call TRBJ1-5; weak D call: TRBD1 (6 bases). The ends were cut back, 4 bases at V and 0 bases at J, with 11 bases in the middle. Germline CDR1 and CDR2: SGHTS and YDEGEE. The CDR3 sequence is 15 residues long.

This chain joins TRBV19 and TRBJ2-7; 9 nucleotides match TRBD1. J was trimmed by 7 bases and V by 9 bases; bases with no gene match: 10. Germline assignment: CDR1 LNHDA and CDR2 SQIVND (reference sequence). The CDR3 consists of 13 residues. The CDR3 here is CASRGQGRWEQYF. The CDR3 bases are TGTGCCAGCAGGGGACAGGGCAGGTGGGAGCAGTACTTC.

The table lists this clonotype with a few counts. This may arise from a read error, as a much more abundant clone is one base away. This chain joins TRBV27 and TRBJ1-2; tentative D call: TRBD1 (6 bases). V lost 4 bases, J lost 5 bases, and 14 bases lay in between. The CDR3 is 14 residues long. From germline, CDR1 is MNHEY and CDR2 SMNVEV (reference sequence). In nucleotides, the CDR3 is TGTGCCAGCAGTTCCGGGGGGCGGGGGTATGGCTACACCTTC. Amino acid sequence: CASSSGGRGYGYTF.

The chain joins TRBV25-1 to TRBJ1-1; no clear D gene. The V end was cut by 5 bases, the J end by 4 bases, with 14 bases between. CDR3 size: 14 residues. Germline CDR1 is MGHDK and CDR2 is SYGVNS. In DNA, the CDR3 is TGTGCCAGCAGTTCTACCGGGTTGCGCACTGAAGCTTTCTTT. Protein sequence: CASSSTGLRTEAFF.